This is a list of T cell receptor beta chains from one sample in a study of T cell responses to AZD1222 COVID-19 vaccine. Method: immunoSEQ multiplex PCR; TCRdb's copy keeps in-frame clones and lacks some. This table has some 120,000 clones, roughly nine tenths appearing once. This specimen was peripheral blood, taken on day 0 of AZD1222 vaccination. All receptors derive from an adult in good health. Each CDR3 is given with its conserved first and last residue. Each record gives: V gene, clone size, D gene, J gene, CDR3 protein, CDR3 DNA. D genes are given only for firm matches. Clone sizes are given selectively: once, few, many, or a class where the clone is expanded.

>TRBV5-8|-|TRBD2|TRBJ2-1
CASSLGLAGGRIGNEQFF
TGTGCCAGCAGCTTGGGACTAGCGGGAGGGCGGATAGGCAATGAGCAGTTCTTC
>TRBV5-4|-|-|TRBJ1-1
CASSSVSSRGLGEAFF
TGTGCCAGCAGCTCCGTATCCTCGAGGGGACTGGGTGAAGCTTTCTTT
>TRBV5-5|-|-|TRBJ2-3
CASIWSGQNTDTQYF
TGTGCCAGCATATGGTCAGGCCAGAACACAGATACGCAGTATTTT
>TRBV27|-|-|TRBJ1-4
CASSSIRLVAGVREKLFF
TGTGCCAGCAGTTCCATCCGATTGGTTGCAGGGGTACGCGAAAAACTGTTTTTT
>TRBV3-1/TRBV3-2|-|-|TRBJ2-1
CASSPGTEPYNEQFF
TGTGCCAGCAGCCCCGGGACGGAACCCTACAATGAGCAGTTCTTC
>TRBV27|once|TRBD2|TRBJ2-5
CASSHAGVETQYF
TGTGCCAGCAGCCATGCGGGGGTCGAGACCCAGTACTTC
>TRBV9|-|TRBD1|TRBJ1-1
CASSVWTGLAAEAFF
TGTGCCAGCAGCGTATGGACAGGTCTAGCTGCTGAAGCTTTCTTT
>TRBV27|-|TRBD1|TRBJ1-2
CASSLSSSGRGPGGYTF
TGTGCCAGCAGTTTATCGTCTTCGGGCAGGGGGCCGGGTGGCTACACCTTC
>TRBV9|-|-|TRBJ1-3
CASSVVGTGNTIYF
TGTGCCAGCAGCGTAGTTGGTACGGGAAACACCATATATTTT
>TRBV7-6|-|-|TRBJ1-1
CASSLDGGNTEAFF
TGTGCCAGCAGCTTAGATGGTGGGAACACTGAAGCTTTCTTT
>TRBV4-1|-|-|TRBJ1-1
CASRGPAGAFF
TGCGCCAGCAGGGGGCCGGCCGGAGCTTTCTTT
>TRBV5-6|once|-|TRBJ2-2
CASSLTITGELFF
TGTGCCAGCAGCTTAACCATAACCGGGGAGCTGTTTTTT
>TRBV7-2|-|TRBD1|TRBJ1-2
CASSPGQGAYGYTF
TGTGCCAGCAGCCCTGGACAGGGGGCCTATGGCTACACCTTC
>TRBV30|-|-|TRBJ2-1
CAWSVGIYYNEQFF
TGTGCCTGGAGTGTCGGAATATATTACAATGAGCAGTTCTTC
>TRBV5-4|-|TRBD1|TRBJ2-5
CASSLTISTGMKETQYF
TGTGCCAGCAGCCTAACCATATCGACAGGGATGAAAGAGACCCAGTACTTC
>TRBV19|-|-|TRBJ1-1
CASSLSGTVNTEAFF
TGTGCCAGTAGTCTATCCGGGACTGTGAACACTGAAGCTTTCTTT
>TRBV4-1|-|-|TRBJ2-3
CASGGLGERRDTQYF
TGCGCCAGCGGCGGGCTAGGGGAGAGGCGAGATACGCAGTATTTT
>TRBV12-3/TRBV12-4|-|-|TRBJ2-1
CASSFSGPDEQFF
TGTGCCAGCAGTTTCTCCGGGCCGGATGAGCAGTTCTTC
>TRBV10-3|-|-|TRBJ1-6
CAITPSRGQGSPLHF
TGTGCCATCACCCCCAGCAGGGGTCAAGGTTCACCCCTCCACTTT
>TRBV19|-|-|TRBJ2-6
CASSPSGSLGGANVLTF
TGTGCCAGTAGTCCTAGTGGGAGTCTCGGCGGGGCCAACGTCCTGACTTTC
>TRBV9|-|-|TRBJ2-1
CASSVGLLNEQFF
TGTGCCAGCAGCGTAGGGCTACTCAATGAGCAGTTCTTC
>TRBV27|once|-|TRBJ1-5
CASKKSDQPQHF
TGTGCCAGCAAGAAATCGGATCAGCCCCAGCATTTT
>TRBV6-2/TRBV6-3|-|-|TRBJ2-1
CASSPRQVGNEQFF
TGTGCCAGCAGTCCACGACAAGTAGGCAATGAGCAGTTCTTC
>TRBV7-2|-|TRBD2|TRBJ2-3
CASTHGGVDTQYF
TGTGCCAGCACCCACGGGGGGGTAGATACGCAGTATTTT
>TRBV7-2|-|TRBD1|TRBJ1-2
CASSSSPGQGIYGYTF
TGTGCCAGCAGTTCCTCACCGGGACAGGGGATCTATGGCTACACCTTC
>TRBV9|-|TRBD1|TRBJ1-2
CASSKTGGDYGYTF
TGTGCCAGCAGCAAGACAGGGGGTGACTATGGCTACACCTTC
>TRBV3-1/TRBV3-2|-|-|TRBJ2-1
CASRERNNEQFF
TGTGCCAGCAGGGAGAGGAACAATGAGCAGTTCTTC
>TRBV10-3|-|-|TRBJ1-2
CAISESQINYGYTF
TGTGCCATCAGTGAGTCTCAGATTAACTATGGCTACACCTTC
>TRBV19|-|TRBD1|TRBJ2-1
CASSPTGGGYNEQFF
TGTGCCAGTAGTCCCACAGGGGGCGGCTACAATGAGCAGTTCTTC
>TRBV7-2|-|-|TRBJ2-1
CASSLGQDNEQFF
TGTGCCAGCAGCTTAGGACAGGACAATGAGCAGTTCTTC
>TRBV29-1|-|-|TRBJ2-4
CSVRQALAKNIQYF
TGCAGCGTCAGACAGGCACTAGCCAAAAACATTCAGTACTTC
>TRBV24-1|-|-|TRBJ1-5
CATRTYSNQPQHF
TGTGCCACCAGGACTTATAGCAATCAGCCCCAGCATTTT
>TRBV19|-|-|TRBJ2-4
CASSMPSTIPKNIQYF
TGTGCCAGTAGTATGCCCAGCACAATACCCAAAAACATTCAGTACTTC
>TRBV20-1|once|TRBD2|TRBJ2-5
CSASLGGSETQYF
TGCAGTGCTAGTTTGGGGGGGTCGGAGACCCAGTACTTC
>TRBV5-1|-|-|TRBJ2-1
CASSLDVTSSYNEQFF
TGCGCCAGCAGCTTGGATGTGACAAGCTCCTACAATGAGCAGTTCTTC
>TRBV29-1|-|-|TRBJ1-5
CSVAEGSNQPQHF
TGCAGCGTTGCCGAGGGTAGCAATCAGCCCCAGCATTTT
>TRBV5-5|-|-|TRBJ2-2
CASSLASSAGQGNTGELFF
TGTGCCAGCAGCTTGGCCTCGTCAGCAGGGCAAGGAAACACCGGGGAGCTGTTTTTT
>TRBV27|-|-|TRBJ1-1
CASSLDIRGTNTEAFF
TGTGCCAGCAGTTTAGACATCCGAGGGACCAACACTGAAGCTTTCTTT
>TRBV19|-|-|TRBJ1-5
CASSRRDHRINQPQHF
TGTGCCAGTAGTCGGCGGGACCACCGAATCAATCAGCCCCAGCATTTT
>TRBV7-2|-|-|TRBJ1-1
CASSPDVMNTEAFF
TGTGCCAGCAGCCCGGATGTCATGAACACTGAAGCTTTCTTT
>TRBV29-1|-|TRBD2|TRBJ2-2
CSVDGLAGTGELFF
TGCAGCGTTGACGGTCTAGCGGGAACCGGGGAGCTGTTTTTT
>TRBV7-9|-|TRBD2|TRBJ2-5
CASSLTSGVGETQYF
TGTGCCAGCAGCCTTACTAGCGGCGTTGGGGAGACCCAGTACTTC
>TRBV15|-|TRBD1|TRBJ2-7
CATSRDSRGPYEQYF
TGTGCCACCAGCAGAGATTCGAGGGGGCCCTACGAGCAGTACTTC
>TRBV27|-|-|TRBJ2-7
CASSHRVQYEQYF
TGTGCCAGCAGTCACAGGGTCCAGTACGAGCAGTACTTC
>TRBV7-8|-|-|TRBJ2-4
CASSLVGGIQFPKNIQYF
TGTGCCAGCAGCTTAGTTGGGGGGATACAGTTCCCTAAAAACATTCAGTACTTC